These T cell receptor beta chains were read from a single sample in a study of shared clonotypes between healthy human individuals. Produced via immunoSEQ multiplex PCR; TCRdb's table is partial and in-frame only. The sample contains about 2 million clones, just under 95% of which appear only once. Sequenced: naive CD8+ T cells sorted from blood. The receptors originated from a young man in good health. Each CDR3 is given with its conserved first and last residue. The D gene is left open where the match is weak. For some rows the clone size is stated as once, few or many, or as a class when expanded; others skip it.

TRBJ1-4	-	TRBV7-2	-	TGTGCCAGCAGCTTAGATGGGGGCGAAAAACTGTTTTTT	CASSLDGGEKLFF
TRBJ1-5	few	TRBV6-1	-	TGTGCCAGCAGTGTAGATTCCCGCAATCAGCCCCAGCATTTT	CASSVDSRNQPQHF
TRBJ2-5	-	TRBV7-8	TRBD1	TGTGCCAGCAGTTACACAGGGGCCGGATTAGAGACCCAGTACTTC	CASSYTGAGLETQYF
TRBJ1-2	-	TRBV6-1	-	TGTGCCAGCAGTGAAGGAACAGGGCCCTATGGCTACACCTTC	CASSEGTGPYGYTF
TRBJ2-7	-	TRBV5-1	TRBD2	TGCGCCAGCAGCTTGGAGTGGGGACTAGCGGTTTCCAACAAGCCCAACTACGAGCAGTACTTC	CASSLEWGLAVSNKPNYEQYF
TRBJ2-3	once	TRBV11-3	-	TGTGCCAGCAGGTTCACCGTGAGCACAGATACGCAGTATTTT	CASRFTVSTDTQYF
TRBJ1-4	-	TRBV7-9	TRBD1	TGTGCCAGCAGCCCGGGACAGGGCACTTCTGAAAAACTGTTTTTT	CASSPGQGTSEKLFF
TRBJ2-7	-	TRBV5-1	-	TGCGCCAGCAGCATGGGGGCCGGGACCTTATACGAGCAGTACTTC	CASSMGAGTLYEQYF
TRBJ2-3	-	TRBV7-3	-	TGTGCCAGCAGCTTACAGGGTTTTGCAGATACGCAGTATTTT	CASSLQGFADTQYF
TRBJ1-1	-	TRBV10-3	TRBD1	TGTGCCATCAGTGAGTCGGGGGGGACAGACACTGAAGCTTTCTTT	CAISESGGTDTEAFF
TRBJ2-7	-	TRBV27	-	TGTGCCTCCTCTCCCGGGACCGTCCCCTACGAGCAGTACTTC	CASSPGTVPYEQYF
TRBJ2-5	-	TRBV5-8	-	TGTGCCAGCAGCTTGATAGAGACCCAGTACTTC	CASSLIETQYF
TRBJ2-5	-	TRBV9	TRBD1	TGTGCCAGCAGCTCCCGGAATATTGGGACAGGTTTGCGAGAGACCCAGTACTTC	CASSSRNIGTGLRETQYF
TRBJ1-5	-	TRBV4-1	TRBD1	TGCGCCAGCAGCCCTCCCCCCGGGCAGGGGGCATTTCAGCCCCAGCATTTT	CASSPPPGQGAFQPQHF
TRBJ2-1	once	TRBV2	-	TGTGCCAGCAGTGAAGATGGTAGCCTTAGCTCCTACAATGAGCAGTTCTTC	CASSEDGSLSSYNEQFF
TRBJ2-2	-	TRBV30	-	TGTGCCTGGAGTGTAGCGACAGCCGGGGAGCTGTTTTTT	CAWSVATAGELFF
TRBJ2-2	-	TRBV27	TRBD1	TGTGCCAGCAGTTCATTACAGGGGGCGTACACCGGGGAGCTGTTTTTT	CASSSLQGAYTGELFF
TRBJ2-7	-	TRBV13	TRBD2	TGTGCCAGCAGCCCTAGCGGAAGCTCCTACGAGCAGTACTTC	CASSPSGSSYEQYF
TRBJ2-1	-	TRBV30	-	TGTGCCTGGTCGACTCCCGCGGATCGGTTCTTC	CAWSTPADRFF
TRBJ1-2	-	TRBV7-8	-	TGTGCCAGCAGCTTAGAGGGGTTCGGCTACACCTTC	CASSLEGFGYTF
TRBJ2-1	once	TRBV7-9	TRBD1	TGTGCCAGCAGCTTAGGACAGGGAATTGAGCAGTTCTTC	CASSLGQGIEQFF
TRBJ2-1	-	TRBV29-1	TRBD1	TGCAGCGTTGAAGATTGGGGGACAGGGTACAATGAGCAGTTCTTC	CSVEDWGTGYNEQFF
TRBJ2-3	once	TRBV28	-	TGTGCCAGCAGTTCTTGGGGGACGAGTACCGGAGATACGCAGTATTTT	CASSSWGTSTGDTQYF